This passage covers 22 T cell receptor beta chains from one sample sequenced in a study of cytomegalovirus exposure and HLA in healthy donors. This PCR relied on a set of 60 Vbeta primers and 13 Jbeta primers. Libraries were prepared by immunoSEQ multiplex PCR; TCRdb keeps only in-frame clonotypes and omits some of them. In the table there are 200,000 to 250,000 clones, about 81% of which are singletons. Sequenced sample: PBMCs. The receptors originated from a woman in her sixties or seventies in good health and CMV-seropositive.

The rearrangement links TRBV28 to TRBJ1-2, with D unclear. CDR1 MDHEN and CDR2 SYDVKM come from the germline V gene. Trimming cost V 6 bases and J 5 bases, with 10 bases left between them. There are 12 residues in the CDR3. CDR3 DNA: TGTGCCAGCAGCCCTTCGAGGTATGGCTACACCTTC. Translation gives CASSPSRYGYTF.

This clone has more than one count but fewer than ten. V is TRBV19 and J is TRBJ1-1; D is ambiguous. Germline values: CDR1 LNHDA, CDR2 SQIVND (reference sequence). The CDR3 has 14 residues. The V end was cut by 3 bases, the J end by 9 bases, with 17 bases between. CDR3 DNA sequence: TGTGCCAGTAGTATCTCGGGAGCCTGGATCCAAGCTTTCTTT. It translates to CASSISGAWIQAFF.

This chain joins TRBV5-1 and TRBJ1-1, with 8 nucleotides matching TRBD1. Trimming removed 4 bases from V and 1 base from J; junction bases left unmatched: 9. From germline, CDR1 is SGHRS and CDR2 YFSETQ. The CDR3 extends over 16 amino acids. CDR3: CASSQRTGRGNTEAFF. Here the CDR3 DNA reads TGCGCCAGCAGCCAAAGGACAGGGCGGGGGAACACTGAAGCTTTCTTT.

This chain joins TRBV6-6 and TRBJ1-3, with a possible D match to TRBD1 (6 bases). The ends were cut back, 8 bases at V and 0 bases at J, with 14 bases in the middle. The CDR3 runs to 15 residues. Germline assignment: CDR1 MNHNY and CDR2 SVGAGI (reference sequence). In DNA form, the CDR3 reads TGTGCCAGCGGGGGCGTATCGCTCTCTGGAAACACCATATATTTT. This gives the protein CASGGVSLSGNTIYF.

This clone was seen a few times. This chain joins TRBV6-1 and TRBJ1-2, with TRBD1 matching over 8 bases. The V and J ends lost 4 bases and 4 bases, in that order; junction bases with no gene match: 2. Germline CDR1 reads MNHNS; CDR2 reads SASEGT. CDR3 length: 13 amino acids. DNA for the CDR3: TGTGCCAGCAGTGGTACAGGGGGCTATGGCTACACCTTC. It yields the protein CASSGTGGYGYTF.

This sequence joins TRBV19 and TRBJ1-2, with D possibly matching TRBD1 (6 bases). The V gene's germline CDR1 is LNHDA and CDR2 SQIVND (reference sequence). The V and J ends lost 4 bases and 1 base respectively, with 16 bases between them. The CDR3 has 16 residues. The CDR3 reads CASSKDRTVLNYGYTF. CDR3 nucleotide sequence: TGTGCCAGTAGTAAAGACCGGACAGTCCTTAACTATGGCTACACCTTC.

The chain combines TRBV10-2 with TRBJ1-1; D ambiguous. There are 11 residues in the CDR3. Deletions cut 4 bases from V and 5 bases from J, with 5 bases between. Germline V gene lookup returns CDR1 WSHSY and CDR2 SAAADI. The CDR3, as DNA: TGCGCCAGCAGTGTCCGGACTGAAGCTTTCTTT. Protein product: CASSVRTEAFF.

The V and J genes are TRBV6-1 and TRBJ2-7; TRBD1 matches at 9 bases. Germline values: CDR1 MNHNS, CDR2 SASEGT. Trimming removed 1 base from V and 9 bases from J; junction bases left unmatched: 7. This CDR3 comprises 14 residues. The CDR3 reads CASSEEGQGIRQYF. The CDR3 DNA sequence: TGTGCCAGCAGTGAAGAGGGACAGGGTATCCGGCAGTACTTC.

The J gene is TRBJ2-7, the V gene TRBV11-2; 7 bases are a match to TRBD2. CDR1 and CDR2 from the germline V gene are SGHAT and FQNNGV. The trim removed 3 bases at V and 0 bases at J, leaving 5 bases unmatched. The CDR3 extends over 15 amino acids. This CDR3 is CASSFGPSGSYEQYF. DNA for the CDR3: TGTGCCAGCAGCTTTGGTCCTAGCGGCTCCTACGAGCAGTACTTC.

This chain joins TRBV5-6 and TRBJ2-7; D uncertain. The CDR3 contains 12 residues. V gave up 4 bases and J gave up 5 bases, with 10 bases separating them. CDR1 is SGHDT and CDR2 is YYEEEE in the germline V gene. CDR3 nucleotide sequence: TGTGCCAGCAGCGTAAACTTCGACGAGCAGTACTTC. Amino acids: CASSVNFDEQYF.

The chain links TRBV5-1 to TRBJ1-6, with TRBD1 as a possible D gene (5 bases). This CDR3 is built from 15 residues. In germline, CDR1 is SGHRS, CDR2 YFSETQ. Trimming took 0 bases from V and 7 from J, leaving 11 bases between them. In DNA form, the CDR3 reads TGCGCCAGCAGCTTGGGCCAGGGTCCGAATTCACCCCTCCACTTT. Its protein is CASSLGQGPNSPLHF.

V gene TRBV4-2 combines with J gene TRBJ1-2; D might be TRBD1 (6 bases). Germline CDR1 is LGHNA and CDR2 is YNFKEQ. Trimming stripped 3 bases from V and 3 bases from J, with 17 bases between. The CDR3 is made up of 16 amino acids. The CDR3 DNA follows: TGTGCCAGCAGCCAGAGGGGGGGGGCTGTCGACTATGGCTACACCTTC. Its protein product is CASSQRGGAVDYGYTF.

V and J are TRBV10-1 and TRBJ2-7; 10 bases match TRBD1. Germline CDR1 and CDR2: WNHNN and SYGVQD (reference sequence). This CDR3 spans 16 amino acids. With V trimmed by 2 bases and J by 7 bases, 11 bases remained unmatched. The CDR3 is CASSEGTGVAGGEQYF. CDR3 coding DNA: TGCGCCAGCAGTGAGGGGACAGGGGTAGCCGGGGGAGAGCAGTACTTC.

The sample holds a few counts of this clone. The chain links TRBV25-1 to TRBJ2-5; D perhaps matches TRBD1 (6 bases). Gene TRBJ2-7 matches the end of the DNA better, so the J call may be wrong. The CDR3 sequence is 15 residues long. Germline CDR1 and CDR2: MGHDK and SYGVNS. CDR3: CASSERGLPSYEQYF. In nucleotides, the CDR3 is TGTGCCAGCAGTGAAAGGGGGTTACCCTCCTACGAGCAGTACTTC.

J is TRBJ2-3 and V is TRBV28, with a possible D match to TRBD2 (6 bases). Germline loops: CDR1 MDHEN, CDR2 SYDVKM. V was shortened by 8 bases and J by 3 bases, with 6 bases between the two germline ends. The CDR3 is 11 residues long. The CDR3, as DNA: TGTGCCAGCCGGGGGACAGATACGCAGTATTTT. Translation: CASRGTDTQYF.

This clone was seen only a few times. The sample holds other DNA sequences that translate to the same CDR3. This chain joins TRBV5-1 and TRBJ1-4; perhaps TRBD1 as D (6 bases). CDR3 size: 14 residues. V lost 4 bases and J lost 3, with 10 bases in between. From germline, CDR1 is SGHRS and CDR2 YFSETQ. The CDR3 spells CASSLGGANEKLFF. The CDR3 region has the DNA TGCGCCAGCAGCCTAGGGGGTGCTAATGAAAAACTGTTTTTT.

This chain joins TRBV2 and TRBJ1-5; TRBD1 might be the D (6 bases). In germline, CDR1 is SNHLY, CDR2 FYNNEI. With 2 bases removed from V and 7 bases from J, the gap between germline ends came to 12 bases. CDR3 length: 14 residues. The DNA of the CDR3 is TGTGCCAGCAGTGAAACAAGACAGGACCAGCCCCAGCATTTT. Translation: CASSETRQDQPQHF.

The chain couples TRBV6-1 to TRBJ1-2, with 10 positions matching TRBD1. In germline, CDR1 is MNHNS, CDR2 SASEGT. The junction had 11 bases not matched to a gene; V was cut back by 5 bases and J by 5 bases. The CDR3 loop spans 16 amino acids. DNA of the CDR3: TGTGCCAGCAGTCAAGTAGGACAGGGGGTTCTGTATGGCTACACCTTC. Translation: CASSQVGQGVLYGYTF.

A single count supports this clone. The chain couples TRBV29-1 to TRBJ2-7, with D tentatively TRBD2 (6 bases). The V and J ends lost 3 bases and 6 bases respectively, with 12 bases between them. The V gene's germline CDR1 is SQVTM and CDR2 ANQGSEA. The CDR3 spans 12 residues. CDR3 protein: CSVERGLGEQYF. In nucleotides, the CDR3 is TGCAGCGTTGAGCGGGGATTGGGCGAGCAGTACTTC.

The chain uses TRBV5-1 and TRBJ2-5, with D perhaps matching TRBD2 (6 bases). CDR3 size: 16 residues. Germline CDR1 and CDR2: SGHRS and YFSETQ. V dropped 0 bases and J dropped 1 base, with 13 bases sitting between them. The CDR3 bases are TGCGCCAGCAGCTTGGGGGTAGCGGTACTCCAAGAGACCCAGTACTTC. This sequence encodes CASSLGVAVLQETQYF.

The gene calls are TRBV7-2 and TRBJ2-2, with 7 bases lining up with TRBD2. Germline V lookup: CDR1 SGHTA, CDR2 FQGNSA. The CDR3 extends over 15 amino acids. V shed 5 bases and J 8 bases; nucleotides not matched to a gene: 11. CDR3 residues: CASSRRLGRAGELFF. In DNA, the CDR3 is TGTGCCAGCAGCCGTCGGTTGGGGAGGGCAGGGGAGCTGTTTTTT.

The rearrangement links TRBV6-1 to TRBJ2-7; 9 bases align to TRBD1. From germline, CDR1 is MNHNS and CDR2 SASEGT. J was trimmed by 2 bases and V by 10 bases; bases with no gene match: 9. CDR3 length equals 14 residues. DNA for the CDR3: TGTGCCACCTCGGGGGACAGGGTAACCTACGAGCAGTACTTC. Protein sequence: CATSGDRVTYEQYF.